One sample yielded the 22 T cell receptor beta chains listed below, sequenced in a study of regulatory T cells in long-lasting Graves disease. Time point of the sample: newly diagnosed GD, antithyroid drugs for less than 3 months. Making the TCR library involved RNA that had been extracted from PBMCs. Library construction for TCR beta used iRepertoire HTBI primers and Arm-PCR of CDR3 regions. TCRdb reanalysed the multiplex PCR reads using MiXCR and keeps one entry per CDR3 protein. The data contain a few hundred thousand distinct CDR3 sequences, over 15% of them singletons. This sample also belongs to another study, concerning T cells in Graves' hyperthyroidism and ophthalmopathy.

The sequencing used peripheral blood mononuclear cells (PBMCs), collected at new diagnosis, from a patient treated with antithyroid drugs. All receptors come from a woman aged 18-29 years with Graves disease.

This clonotype appeared many times. The rearrangement links TRBV28 to TRBJ1-1; D unresolved. Germline CDR1 is MDHEN and CDR2 is SYDVKM. Trimming pared 4 bases from V and 2 bases from J, leaving 14 bases between. The CDR3 extends over 15 amino acids. The CDR3, as DNA: TGTGCCAGCAGTTCCCCAGCGGACGGAAACACTGAAGCTTTCTTT. Translating it yields CASSSPADGNTEAFF.

This clonotype was counted at least ten times. The V call is TRBV12-3 or TRBV12-4, the J call TRBJ2-3; 7 nucleotides line up with TRBD2. The length of the CDR3 is 17 residues. The ends lost 0 bases at V and 0 bases at J; junction bases unmatched: 6. CDR3 coding DNA: TGTGCCAGCAGTTTAGCGCCTCTAGCGGATAGCACAGATACGCAGTATTTT. Protein: CASSLAPLADSTDTQYF.

This clonotype occurred many times. This chain uses TRBV2 with TRBJ2-5, with D possibly matching TRBD1 (6 bases). Germline loops: CDR1 SNHLY, CDR2 FYNNEI. This CDR3 is built from 14 residues. V was shortened by 6 bases and J by 1 base, with 12 bases between the two germline ends. The CDR3 sequence is CASRIDRSQETQYF. The CDR3 DNA reads as TGTGCCAGCAGAATTGACAGGAGCCAAGAGACCCAGTACTTC.

The chain is built from TRBV20-1 and TRBJ2-3; 9 bases are a match to TRBD1. Unmatched junction bases numbered 10, after V lost 2 bases and J lost 4 bases. Germline V gene data show CDR1 as DFQATT and CDR2 as SNEGSKA (reference sequence). This CDR3 spans 16 amino acids. The CDR3 loop reads CSARTQDRGGSDTQYF. DNA of the CDR3: TGCAGTGCTAGAACCCAGGACAGGGGAGGGTCAGATACGCAGTATTTT.

This clonotype was detected a few times. The chain carries TRBV5-5 and TRBJ1-2; 7 positions match TRBD1. The V gene's germline CDR1 is SGHKS and CDR2 YYEKEE (reference sequence). The V and J ends lost 0 bases and 9 bases, in that order; junction bases with no gene match: 11. The CDR3 length is 15 residues. DNA for the CDR3: TGTGCCAGCAGCTTGGGGGGCCTAACAGGGGATAGCTACACCTTC. Residues: CASSLGGLTGDSYTF.

The chain uses TRBV27 and TRBJ1-3; 8 nucleotides line up with TRBD1. The V gene end was trimmed by 5 bases and the J gene end by 2 bases; junction bases not matched to a gene: 5. Per the germline V gene, CDR1 is MNHEY and CDR2 is SMNVEV (reference sequence). This CDR3 contains 15 residues. The CDR3 is CASSPLTGAGNTIYF. The DNA of the CDR3 is TGTGCCAGCAGTCCGTTGACAGGGGCTGGAAACACCATATATTTT.

This clonotype occurred a few times. The V gene is TRBV14, the J gene TRBJ2-1, with TRBD2 as a possible D gene (6 bases). The germline CDR1 and CDR2 sequences are SGHDN and FVKESK. Trimming pared 3 bases from V and 0 bases from J, leaving 12 bases between. This CDR3 comprises 16 residues. The DNA for the CDR3 is TGTGCCAGCAGCCAGACCCCCGGGAGCTCCTACAATGAGCAGTTCTTC. Its translation is CASSQTPGSSYNEQFF.

This clonotype was counted many times. The chain employs TRBV7-8 and TRBJ2-7, with D tentatively TRBD1 or TRBD2 (6 bases each). The V and J ends lost 8 bases and 1 base respectively, with 18 bases between them. Germline V gene sequence: CDR1 SGHVS, CDR2 FQNEAQ. This CDR3 region has 15 residues. The CDR3 is CASHRGVGQSYEQYF. CDR3 nucleotides: TGTGCCAGCCATAGGGGGGTAGGACAGTCCTACGAGCAGTACTTC.

As concerns this clonotype: The junction differs from germline at one of its ends, possibly a read error. The rearrangement uses TRBV5-6 and TRBJ2-3, with TRBD2 matching over 11 bases. From germline, CDR1 is SGHDT and CDR2 YYEEEE. There are 16 residues in the CDR3. This chain's CDR3 is CASSLTSGSHVDTQFF. For the CDR3, the DNA is TGTGCCAGCAGCTTGACTAGCGGGAGTCACGTTGATACGCAGTTTTTT.

In its sample, this clonotype was seen many times. The V call is TRBV28, the J call TRBJ2-3, with D tentatively TRBD1 (6 bases). This CDR3 spans 15 amino acids. Deletions cut 8 bases from V and 4 bases from J, with 19 bases between. CDR1 is MDHEN, CDR2 SYDVKM, per germline. As DNA, the CDR3 is TGTGCCAGCGGGGGCGTTAACCCGCGCGCAGATACGCAGTATTTT. Its protein product is CASGGVNPRADTQYF.

This clonotype came up many times. The chain carries TRBV6-1 and TRBJ2-3; 8 bases match TRBD2. V lost 6 bases to trimming and J lost 1 base; unmatched junction nucleotides: 6. The CDR3 length is 15 residues. The germline V gene encodes CDR1 MNHNS and CDR2 SASEGT. CDR3 DNA sequence: TGTGCCAGCAGCCGTAGCGGGACGGGCACAGATACGCAGTATTTT. This gives the protein CASSRSGTGTDTQYF.

This clonotype was counted at least ten times. The rearrangement uses TRBV12-3 or TRBV12-4 and TRBJ2-5, with D maybe TRBD2 (6 bases). Trimming stripped 3 bases from V and 4 bases from J, with 21 bases between. This CDR3 is 17 amino acids long. The CDR3 nucleotides are TGTGCCAGCAGTTTTCGGCTAGCGTCGGCCTCGACAGAGACCCAGTACTTC. Its translation: CASSFRLASASTETQYF.

This clonotype was picked up a small number of times. V is TRBV7-9 and J is TRBJ1-4; tentative D call: TRBD1 (6 bases). V was trimmed by 1 base and J by 0 bases, leaving 12 bases between them. Germline values: CDR1 SEHNR, CDR2 FQNEAQ (reference sequence). This CDR3 region has 17 residues. The CDR3 DNA reads TGTGCCAGCAGCTTAGGTCTGGGGGGCCCAACTAATGAAAAACTGTTTTTT. Residues: CASSLGLGGPTNEKLFF.

The chain links TRBV7-9 to TRBJ2-3; perhaps TRBD2 as D (6 bases). Trimming stripped 2 bases from V and 0 bases from J, with 12 bases between. Germline CDR1 and CDR2: SEHNR and FQNEAQ (reference sequence). The CDR3 extends over 16 amino acids. Written as DNA, the CDR3 is TGTGCCAGCAGCTTACCCGCTAGCGAAAGCACAGATACGCAGTATTTT. Protein product: CASSLPASESTDTQYF.

This clonotype turned up a few times. In DNA form, the CDR3 reads TGTGCCAGCAGTCCAACTGGGGGCTCCTTGAATGACGAGCAGTACTTC. It translates to CASSPTGGSLNDEQYF. The chain has TRBV6-1 and TRBJ2-7; a weak D match, TRBD1 (6 bases). CDR3 size: 16 residues. V lost 5 bases, J lost 5 bases, and 22 bases lay in between. CDR1 is MNHNS, CDR2 SASEGT, per germline.

In this sample, this clonotype turned up many times. V and J are TRBV20-1 and TRBJ2-5, with D possibly matching TRBD1 (5 bases). Germline assignment: CDR1 DFQATT and CDR2 SNEGSKA (reference sequence). The CDR3 spans 13 residues. Trimming shortened V by 3 bases and J by 1 base, and 9 bases separated the two germline ends. CDR3 DNA: TGCAGTGCTAGTCCCAGGGCCCAAGAGACCCAGTACTTC. Its translation: CSASPRAQETQYF.

This clonotype occurred many times. V is TRBV28 and J is TRBJ2-7; 8 bases align to TRBD2. The V gene end was trimmed by 2 bases and the J gene end by 3 bases; junction bases not matched to a gene: 6. Germline V gives CDR1 MDHEN, CDR2 SYDVKM. The CDR3 has 15 amino acids. The CDR3 sequence: CASSLGSGRSYEQYF. The CDR3 nucleotides are TGTGCCAGCAGTTTAGGCAGCGGGAGAAGCTACGAGCAGTACTTC.

This clonotype was counted a few times. This chain connects TRBV20-1 to TRBJ2-4, with a tentative D call TRBD1 (6 bases). This CDR3 has 16 residues. Trimming removed 1 base at V and 0 bases at J, with 13 bases between. CDR1 and CDR2 from the germline V gene are DFQATT and SNEGSKA (reference sequence). CDR3 amino acids: CSARGGQIIAKNIQYF. DNA for the CDR3: TGCAGTGCTAGAGGTGGACAGATTATAGCCAAAAACATTCAGTACTTC.

V is TRBV18 and J is TRBJ2-2; no clear D gene. With 0 bases removed from V and 7 bases from J, the gap between germline ends came to 6 bases. Per the germline V gene, CDR1 is KGHSH and CDR2 is LQKENI. The CDR3 sequence is 13 residues long. Here the CDR3 reads CASSPPAIGELFF. CDR3 nucleotide sequence: TGTGCCAGCTCACCACCTGCCATCGGGGAGCTGTTTTTT.

In this sample, this clonotype turned up many times. This rearrangement joins TRBV3-1 to TRBJ2-1, with 14 bases matching TRBD2. V lost 3 bases and J lost 8; bases outside the gene matches: 9. Germline lookup yields CDR1 LGHDT and CDR2 YNNKEL (reference sequence). There are 17 residues in the CDR3. This CDR3 reads CASSQDRGTSGSDEQFF. The CDR3 coding sequence is TGTGCCAGCAGCCAGGATCGCGGGACTAGCGGGAGTGATGAGCAGTTCTTC.

The chain links TRBV5-6 to TRBJ2-3; 8 positions agree with TRBD2. Germline-derived CDR1 and CDR2 are SGHDT and YYEEEE. This CDR3 is 13 amino acids long. Trimming at V came to 3 bases and at J to 8 bases, leaving 5 bases not matched to a gene. The CDR3 DNA reads as TGTGCCAGCAGCTCGAACGGGGGGGGTACGCAGTATTTT. This gives the protein CASSSNGGGTQYF. The full variable domain, completed using reference TRBV5-6 and TRBJ2-3, is DAGVTQSPTHLIKTRGQQVTLRCSPKSGHDTVSWYQQALGQGPQFIFQYYEEEERQRGNFPDRFSGHQFPNYSSELNVNALLLGDSALYLCASSSNGGGTQYFGPGTRLTVL.

The table lists this clonotype with a few counts. This sequence joins TRBV6-5 and TRBJ1-6; D perhaps matches TRBD1 (5 bases). CDR3 length: 19 amino acids. Germline CDR1 is MNHEY and CDR2 is SVGAGI. V shed 0 bases and J shed 0 bases, with 15 bases lying between them. The CDR3 reads CASSYSTGTGSSYNSPLHF. The CDR3 coding sequence is TGTGCCAGCAGTTACTCAACCGGGACGGGGAGCTCCTATAATTCACCCCTCCACTTT.